The next 8 T cell receptor beta chains were all read from a single sample in a study of blood T cell repertoires in COVID-19. Assay: immunoSEQ multiplex PCR; the TCRdb copy retains only in-frame clones and omits some. The table includes roughly 150,000 clones, about four fifths detected once. The specimen was peripheral blood. The receptors originated from a woman of 80 years or more with acute or convalescent COVID-19.

The chain joins TRBV5-4 to TRBJ2-7; TRBD2 matches 8 bases. The germline V gene has CDR1 SGHNT and CDR2 YYREEE (reference sequence). This CDR3 has 15 amino acids. The V gene end was trimmed by 4 bases and the J gene end by 1 base; junction bases not matched to a gene: 7. CDR3 DNA sequence: TGTGCCAGCAGCCCTTTCGGGACTAGGTCCTACGAGCAGTACTTC. It codes for CASSPFGTRSYEQYF.

J is TRBJ1-5 and V is TRBV15; tentative D call: TRBD1 (6 bases). CDR3 length equals 15 residues. Germline CDR1 is LNHNV and CDR2 is YYDKDF (reference sequence). The V and J ends lost 1 base and 7 bases respectively, with 14 bases between them. Here the CDR3 DNA reads TGTGCCACCAGCAGAGGAGCAGGGGTCGGCCAGCCCCAGCATTTT. Translating it yields CATSRGAGVGQPQHF. The variable domain in full, with the rest retrieved from reference TRBV15 and TRBJ1-5, is DAMVIQNPRYQVTQFGKPVTLSCSQTLNHNVMYWYQQKSSQAPKLLFHYYDKDFNNEADTPDNFQSRRPNTSFCFLDIRSPGLGDTAMYLCATSRGAGVGQPQHFGDGTRLSIL.

This sequence joins TRBV7-6 and TRBJ2-2; 10 bases line up with TRBD2. CDR3 size: 16 residues. V lost 5 bases, J lost 6 bases, and 9 bases stayed unmatched. Germline V gives CDR1 SGHVS, CDR2 FNYEAQ. CDR3 DNA: TGTGCCAGCAGCGTAAGCGGGGGGGCCCTACCCGGGGAGCTGTTTTTT. It is translated as CASSVSGGALPGELFF.

This chain links TRBV19 with TRBJ2-7; 7 positions match TRBD1. The germline gives CDR1 LNHDA, CDR2 SQIVND (reference sequence). CDR3 length equals 13 residues. V shed 3 bases, J shed 5 bases, and the junction held 4 bases outside the gene matches. CDR3 sequence (DNA): TGTGCCAGTAGTATGCAGGGGGTCAACGAGCAGTACTTC. It yields the protein CASSMQGVNEQYF.

Written as DNA, the CDR3 is TGTGCCAGCAGTGTAACGACAGGCCGTTGGGAAAAACTGTTTTTT. This encodes CASSVTTGRWEKLFF. The J gene is TRBJ1-4, the V gene TRBV6-6; TRBD1 might be the D (6 bases). Trimming stripped 5 bases from V and 8 bases from J, with 18 bases between. In germline, CDR1 is MNHNY, CDR2 SVGAGI (reference sequence). The CDR3 runs 15 residues.

The chain links TRBV11-3 to TRBJ2-2; TRBD2 matches at 7 bases. Trimming took 5 bases from V and 2 from J; bases not matched to a gene: 5. Germline CDR1 and CDR2: SGHNT and YENEEA. The CDR3 is 15 residues long. The CDR3 protein is CASSATSANTGELFF. CDR3 coding DNA: TGTGCCAGCAGCGCCACTAGCGCCAACACCGGGGAGCTGTTTTTT.

This chain connects TRBV6-5 to TRBJ2-2, with D possibly matching TRBD1 (6 bases). The CDR3 contains 14 residues. The germline V and J ends were trimmed by 6 bases and 1 base, with 9 bases remaining between them. The germline V gene encodes CDR1 MNHEY and CDR2 SVGAGI. The CDR3 DNA sequence: TGTGCCAGCAGGGTACAGGGGAACACCGGGGAGCTGTTTTTT. Translating it yields CASRVQGNTGELFF.

V usage is TRBV7-3 and J usage is TRBJ1-2; tentative D call: TRBD1 (5 bases). The V and J ends lost 5 bases and 2 bases respectively, with 15 bases between them. The CDR3 runs to 15 residues. Germline CDR1 reads SGHTA; CDR2 reads FQGTGA. Here the CDR3 DNA reads TGTGCCAGCAGCCCACGGACCTCAGGGAACTATGGCTACACCTTC. This sequence encodes CASSPRTSGNYGYTF. Together with reference TRBV7-3 and TRBJ1-2, the CDR3 gives the full variable domain: GAGVSQTPSNKVTEKGKYVELRCDPISGHTALYWYRQSLGQGPEFLIYFQGTGAADDSGLPNDRFFAVRPEGSVSTLKIQRTERGDSAVYLCASSPRTSGNYGYTFGSGTRLTVV.